Presented here are 14 T cell receptor beta chains from one specimen sequenced in a study of shared clonotypes between healthy human individuals. Using immunoSEQ multiplex PCR, the repertoire was profiled, and TCRdb retains in-frame clones only, with some absent. The sample shows more than 2 million clones, over 85% of them seen only once. Terminally differentiated effector memory CD45RA+ cells were excluded from the naive CD8 cells, which were CD45RO-negative and positively selected for CCR7. The source material was naive CD8+ T cells sorted from blood. Every receptor here comes from a man aged 18 to 29 in good health.

This chain uses TRBV2 with TRBJ2-3; TRBD2 matches 11 bases. Germline V gene data show CDR1 as SNHLY and CDR2 as FYNNEI. This CDR3 contains 15 residues. Losses at the gene ends were 7 bases for V and 2 bases for J; bases not matched to a gene: 5. Here the CDR3 reads CASIETSGDTDTQYF. For the CDR3, the DNA is TGTGCCAGCATTGAGACTAGCGGGGACACAGATACGCAGTATTTT.

The chain has TRBV10-3 and TRBJ1-2; 8 bases map to TRBD1. The CDR3 is 15 amino acids. The trim removed 7 bases at V and 4 bases at J, leaving 11 bases unmatched. CDR1 is ENHRY, CDR2 SYGVKD, per germline. The CDR3 reads CAITRLRTGFYGYTF. In nucleotides, the CDR3 is TGTGCCATCACACGCCTCAGGACAGGGTTCTATGGCTACACCTTC.

This chain links TRBV9 with TRBJ2-7; D remains ambiguous. The V gene's germline CDR1 is SGDLS and CDR2 YYNGEE. This CDR3 has 12 amino acids. The V gene lost 7 bases and the J gene lost 2 bases, with 10 bases spanning the gap. CDR3 bases: TGTGCCAGCTCTCGTGGGACCTACGAGCAGTACTTC. Protein product: CASSRGTYEQYF.

Of note for this clone: The same CDR3 also results from other DNA sequences found in this sample. The gene calls are TRBV10-2 and TRBJ2-1; 12 bases agree with TRBD2. This CDR3 contains 14 residues. Germline V gives CDR1 WSHSY, CDR2 SAAADI. V trimming: 7 bases; J trimming: 3 bases; junction bases outside the gene matches: 1. The CDR3 spells CASTLAGGYNEQFF. CDR3 bases: TGCGCCAGCACACTAGCGGGAGGCTACAATGAGCAGTTCTTC.

This clone was found once. This same CDR3 is encoded by further DNA sequences in the sample. The CDR3: CASSLAADYEQYF. The CDR3 DNA reads as TGTGCCAGCAGCTTAGCGGCGGACTACGAGCAGTACTTC. This chain uses TRBV7-8 with TRBJ2-7, with D uncertain. The CDR3 is 13 residues long. V gave up 0 bases and J gave up 3 bases, with 6 bases separating them. Germline V lookup: CDR1 SGHVS, CDR2 FQNEAQ.

A remark on this clone: Distinct nucleotide sequences in the sample also encode this CDR3. V is TRBV5-6 and J is TRBJ2-2; D is ambiguous. Germline assignment: CDR1 SGHDT and CDR2 YYEEEE. Deletions cut 0 bases from V and 6 bases from J, with 6 bases between. The CDR3 has 13 residues. The CDR3 loop is CASSLGGSGELFF. The CDR3 bases are TGTGCCAGCAGCTTGGGAGGATCCGGGGAGCTGTTTTTT.

This clone was observed once. This chain uses TRBV2 with TRBJ2-1; D might be TRBD1 (6 bases). The V gene lost 7 bases and the J gene lost 7 bases, with 14 bases spanning the gap. The CDR3 sequence is 13 residues long. Looked up from germline, CDR1 is SNHLY and CDR2 is FYNNEI. CDR3 DNA: TGTGCCAGCATCGCGGCAGGGGAGAATGAGCAGTTCTTC. This translates into CASIAAGENEQFF.

This chain connects TRBV5-1 to TRBJ1-2; weak D call: TRBD1 (5 bases). The germline V gene encodes CDR1 SGHRS and CDR2 YFSETQ. The CDR3 totals 14 residues. Trimming took off 0 bases at V and 8 bases at J, with 14 bases between the two ends. The CDR3 coding sequence is TGCGCCAGCAGCTTGGTTCCGGGGCCGGAGGGCTACACCTTC. It is translated as CASSLVPGPEGYTF.

The CDR3 nucleotides read TGTGCCAGCAGCTTGACAGGCGGTAACACTGAAGCTTTCTTT. This translates into CASSLTGGNTEAFF. The chain joins TRBV5-6 to TRBJ1-1, with D perhaps TRBD1 (5 bases). V lost 1 base to trimming and J lost 2 bases, with 9 bases between them. The CDR3 is 14 residues long. Germline V gives CDR1 SGHDT, CDR2 YYEEEE.

The chain carries TRBV19 and TRBJ1-1; D remains ambiguous. The CDR3 runs 12 residues. V lost 9 bases, J lost 4 bases, and 12 bases lay in between. Germline V gene lookup returns CDR1 LNHDA and CDR2 SQIVND (reference sequence). The CDR3 DNA sequence: TGTGCCAGCAAACTGGGGAGCACTGAAGCTTTCTTT. It is translated as CASKLGSTEAFF.

A remark on this clone: At the DNA level, this CDR3 is encoded by other sequences in the same sample as well. The chain is built from TRBV9 and TRBJ2-7; weak D call: TRBD1 (6 bases). With 0 bases removed from V and 2 bases from J, the gap between germline ends came to 6 bases. The CDR3 length is 13 residues. Germline assignment: CDR1 SGDLS and CDR2 YYNGEE. CDR3 in DNA: TGTGCCAGCAGCGTAGGGACAGCCTACGAGCAGTACTTC. This translates into CASSVGTAYEQYF.

This clone has just one count. The chain employs TRBV10-1 and TRBJ2-7; D is ambiguous. This CDR3 comprises 14 residues. Deletions cut 0 bases from V and 3 bases from J, with 9 bases between. CDR1 is WNHNN, CDR2 SYGVQD, per germline (reference sequence). The CDR3 DNA is TGCGCCAGCAGTGAGTCCCTCTTGGGCTACGAGCAGTACTTC. Encoded protein: CASSESLLGYEQYF.

The rearrangement joins TRBV7-3 to TRBJ1-1, with D perhaps matching TRBD1 (6 bases). The CDR3 totals 16 residues. Germline V gene sequence: CDR1 SGHTA, CDR2 FQGTGA. The V and J ends lost 6 bases and 0 bases respectively, with 17 bases between them. CDR3 loop: CASSYGPGTMNTEAFF. In nucleotides, the CDR3 is TGTGCCAGCAGTTATGGCCCCGGGACAATGAACACTGAAGCTTTCTTT. Full variable domain (outside the CDR3, taken from reference TRBV7-3 and TRBJ1-1): GAGVSQTPSNKVTEKGKYVELRCDPISGHTALYWYRQSLGQGPEFLIYFQGTGAADDSGLPNDRFFAVRPEGSVSTLKIQRTERGDSAVYLCASSYGPGTMNTEAFFGQGTRLTVV.

CDR3: CASSEAAFGTDTYEQYF. DNA of the CDR3: TGTGCCAGCAGTGAAGCAGCCTTCGGGACAGACACCTACGAGCAGTACTTC. The V gene is TRBV6-1, the J gene TRBJ2-7; the match to TRBD1 covers 7 bases. V trimming: 0 bases; J trimming: 2 bases; junction bases outside the gene matches: 10. CDR3 size: 17 residues. Germline lookup yields CDR1 MNHNS and CDR2 SASEGT.